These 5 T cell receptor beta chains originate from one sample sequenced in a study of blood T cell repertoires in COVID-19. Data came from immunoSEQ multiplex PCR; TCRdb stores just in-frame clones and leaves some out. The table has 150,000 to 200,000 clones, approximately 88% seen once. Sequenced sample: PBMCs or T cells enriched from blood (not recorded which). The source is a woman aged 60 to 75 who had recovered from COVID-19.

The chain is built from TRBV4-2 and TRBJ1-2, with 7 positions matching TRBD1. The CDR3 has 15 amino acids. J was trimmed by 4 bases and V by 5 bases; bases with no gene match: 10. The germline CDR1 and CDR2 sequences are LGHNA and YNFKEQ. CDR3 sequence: CASSDAQGGTYGYTF. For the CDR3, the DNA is TGTGCCAGCAGCGACGCCCAGGGGGGAACCTATGGCTACACCTTC.

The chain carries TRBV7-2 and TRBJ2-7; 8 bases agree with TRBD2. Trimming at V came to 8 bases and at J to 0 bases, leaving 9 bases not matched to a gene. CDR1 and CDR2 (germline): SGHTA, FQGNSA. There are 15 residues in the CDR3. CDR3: CASSIAGSPSYEQYF. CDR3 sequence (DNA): TGTGCCAGCTCGATAGCGGGAAGTCCCTCCTACGAGCAGTACTTC.

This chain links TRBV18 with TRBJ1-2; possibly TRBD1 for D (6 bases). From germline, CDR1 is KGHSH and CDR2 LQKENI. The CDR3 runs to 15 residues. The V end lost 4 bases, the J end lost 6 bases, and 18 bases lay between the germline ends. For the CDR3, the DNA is TGTGCCAGCTCACTATCAGGGGCGTCGGGCGATGGCTACACCTTC. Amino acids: CASSLSGASGDGYTF. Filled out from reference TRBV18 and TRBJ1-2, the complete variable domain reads NAGVMQNPRHLVRRRGQEARLRCSPMKGHSHVYWYRQLPEEGLKFMVYLQKENIIDESGMPKERFSAEFPKEGPSILRIQQVVRGDSAAYFCASSLSGASGDGYTFGSGTRLTVV.

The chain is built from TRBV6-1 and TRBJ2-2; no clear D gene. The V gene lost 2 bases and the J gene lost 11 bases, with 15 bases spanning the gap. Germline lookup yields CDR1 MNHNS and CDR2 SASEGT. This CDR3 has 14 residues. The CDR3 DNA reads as TGTGCCAGCAGTGAAATACAGTCCGGCCGAGAGCTGTTTTTT. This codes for CASSEIQSGRELFF.

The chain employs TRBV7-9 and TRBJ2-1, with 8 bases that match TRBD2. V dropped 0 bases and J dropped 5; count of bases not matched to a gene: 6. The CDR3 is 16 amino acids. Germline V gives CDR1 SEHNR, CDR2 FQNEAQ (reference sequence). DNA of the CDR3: TGTGCCAGCAGCTTAGCCCTAGCGGGCTCGCACAATGAGCAGTTCTTC. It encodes CASSLALAGSHNEQFF.